This T cell receptor beta chain derives from a study of OX40 agonist ivuxolimab in advanced cancers. Study-level background: Antecedent anti-PD-1, anti-PD-L1 or anti-CTLA-4 therapy was permissible, with 30% to 50% having received some.

Note on this clone: Its antigen is not known.

V gave up 5 bases and J gave up 8 bases; unmatched junction bases: 12. Germline-derived CDR1 and CDR2 are SGHVS and FNYEAQ. The CDR3 is 15 amino acids. Study-wide points: Specificity for antigen went undetermined in the expanded peripheral T cells. More expanded clones were found, on average, in CD8+ than in CD4+ T cells.

Autoimmune disease history or systemic immunosuppression excluded patients. Data came from immunoSEQ multiplex PCR; TCRdb stores just in-frame clones and leaves some out. The sample lists about 46,000 clones; over 65% were seen once. Material: CD4+ or CD8+ T cells sorted from blood, obtained in a trial of the OX40 agonist ivuxolimab. The chain is built from TRBV7-6 and TRBJ1-3; 7 positions match TRBD1. This clonotype originated in an adult with an advanced solid tumor such as melanoma, head and neck, liver or kidney cancer. The CDR3 spells CASSAYRDSRDTIYF. The CDR3 nucleotides read TGTGCCAGCAGCGCGTACCGGGACAGTCGAGACACCATATATTTT.